Detailed here is one T cell receptor (beta chain). This record belongs to a study of tumor-infiltrating lymphocytes in oesophageal squamous cell carcinoma. TCRdb processed the PCR reads anew with MiXCR; each CDR3 protein has one entry. This sample carries 9,500 to 15,000 distinct CDR3 sequences, 55% to 70% of them seen once, and the ten largest clones take about 30%. Germline loops: CDR1 SGHTA, CDR2 FQGTGA. The V gene end was trimmed by 1 base and the J gene end by 5 bases; junction bases not matched to a gene: 2. The CDR3 contains 14 residues. This clonotype was obtained from a female donor with esophageal squamous cell carcinoma. The genes are TRBV7-3 and TRBJ2-1; TRBD1 aligns across 7 bases. Sequenced: esophageal tumor tissue. The CDR3: CASSLMGQNNEQFF. CDR3 bases: TGTGCCAGCAGCTTAATGGGACAGAACAATGAGCAGTTCTTC.